This T cell receptor beta chain was sequenced in a study of cytomegalovirus exposure and HLA in healthy donors (dated by TCRdb to 2016 to 2017). Turning to the overall study: According to a later analysis, one platform produced both the 120 validation repertoires and the 550 to 800 repertoires of the first cohort. The study was designed to test whether signatures of past pathogen exposure could be identified by cataloging public T cell receptors. High-throughput TCR immunosequencing, statistical association of individual TCRs with disease status, and machine learning were combined to predict cytomegalovirus infection status. Besides the first cohort of under 700 subjects, a separate validation cohort made up of roughly 130 different subjects was used.

There are a few counts of this clone. Its target antigen remains unknown. Base quality data are lacking; no much larger clone is found one base away. Libraries were made using the immunoSEQ multiplex PCR assay. The study's own analysis went as follows. A statistical classification framework was built to diagnose cytomegalovirus status from the catalog of TCR beta chain sequences. Entries here come from immuneACCESS through TCRdb and include only in-frame sequences with V and J called. Some clones fail to appear in such tables; in the studies checked, an unresolved V gene covers under half of the shortfall, and the cause of the remainder is unknown. V, J and clone size derive from that table, while D and trimming were established from the DNA sequence. The sample table contains 200,000 to 250,000 clones; only one count was recorded for roughly 83% of them. The ten largest clonotypes hold roughly an eighth of the sample.

What the work shows at the level of the full study, not this receptor alone: Three of the identified cytomegalovirus-associated TCR beta chains were confirmed in vitro to be specific for cytomegalovirus antigens. While some public TCRs were present in many individuals, most TCR sequences turned up only very rarely across donors. Of the cluster scores, 85% to 95% were above 0 in a later analysis, which found that TCRs clustered in the first cohort also tended to co-occur in the 120 validation repertoires. In the study, 150 to 200 TCR beta chains were listed as associated with cytomegalovirus. It was suggested by the authors that the approach could potentially be generalized to other disease states and immunological phenotypes. A later analysis had no HLA typing for the validation cohort, so co-occurrence there was scored across all 110 or so repertoires. The classifier was reported to diagnose cytomegalovirus status with high specificity and sensitivity in both the original and validation cohorts.

The donors were included in the validation cohort of 120 subjects, a group kept apart from the approximately 650-subject first cohort. Trimming removed 1 base from V and 4 bases from J, leaving 13 bases between the germline ends. The germline V gene (reference sequence) supplies CDR1 SEHNR and CDR2 FQNEAQ. Inclusive of the bounding cysteine and phenylalanine, the CDR3 is 15 residues long. Solely the CDR3 DNA is kept, with 45 bases framed from the first base. Recombination connected TRBV7-9 to TRBJ1-2; the D gene is perhaps TRBD1, on 5 matching bases. The origin of this receptor is a woman in her thirties in good health and CMV-seropositive. The sample comprised PBMCs. The DNA sequence follows: TGTGCCAGCAGCTTAGGGGCAGGGCTCTCCTATGGCTACACCTTC. It encodes CASSLGAGLSYGYTF.